This is a list of T cell receptor beta chains from one sample in a study of CD4 T cells in relation to SARS-CoV-2 and coronaviruses. The repertoire was sequenced with immunoSEQ multiplex PCR; TCRdb's copy has only in-frame clones and lacks some. The sample includes under 65,000 clones, just over 85% of them seen just once. Sequencing was performed on memory CD4+ T cells from PBMCs. These TCRs come from a human donor in good health. Each CDR3 is given with its conserved first and last residue. Each record gives: J gene, V gene, D gene, CDR3 DNA, CDR3 protein. The D gene is left open where the match is weak.

j_call: TRBJ2-3; v_call: TRBV7-2; d_call: TRBD2; cdr3_nt: TGTGCCAGCAGCTTAGGGGGCTCTAGCGGGAGCTCCTCCTATACGCAGTATTTT; cdr3_aa: CASSLGGSSGSSSYTQYF
j_call: TRBJ2-5; v_call: TRBV2; d_call: NA; cdr3_nt: TGTGCCAGCACTAAATCGTATGTGCAAGAGACCCAGTACTTC; cdr3_aa: CASTKSYVQETQYF
j_call: TRBJ2-3; v_call: TRBV2; d_call: TRBD2; cdr3_nt: TGTGCCAGCAGTGTGGGTAGCGGGAGGATAAATACGCAGTATTTT; cdr3_aa: CASSVGSGRINTQYF
j_call: TRBJ2-4; v_call: TRBV7-2; d_call: TRBD1; cdr3_nt: TGTGCCAGCAGCCAGACAGGGGGCAAAAACATTCAGTACTTC; cdr3_aa: CASSQTGGKNIQYF
j_call: TRBJ2-5; v_call: TRBV19; d_call: TRBD2; cdr3_nt: TGTGCCAGTACCGCTCGGACTAGCGGGACACTCCAAGAGACCCAGTACTTC; cdr3_aa: CASTARTSGTLQETQYF
j_call: TRBJ1-3; v_call: TRBV10-3; d_call: NA; cdr3_nt: TGTGCCATCAGACGGACAGCCGGCTCTGGAAACACCATATATTTT; cdr3_aa: CAIRRTAGSGNTIYF
j_call: TRBJ2-7; v_call: TRBV3-1/TRBV3-2; d_call: NA; cdr3_nt: TGTGCCAGCAGCCAAGAGGTGGCAGGGTGGGTCTACGAGCAGTACTTC; cdr3_aa: CASSQEVAGWVYEQYF
j_call: TRBJ1-2; v_call: TRBV6-5; d_call: TRBD1; cdr3_nt: TGTGCCAGCAGTTACCAGGGGGGAGGCTACACCTTC; cdr3_aa: CASSYQGGGYTF
j_call: TRBJ2-1; v_call: TRBV29-1; d_call: NA; cdr3_nt: TGCAGCGTTGAAGAAAAGCGCTCGGGTGAGCAGTTCTTC; cdr3_aa: CSVEEKRSGEQFF
j_call: TRBJ1-4; v_call: TRBV27; d_call: TRBD1; cdr3_nt: TGTGCCAGCAGTGGCCAGGGGGCGGTTGAAAAACTGTTTTTT; cdr3_aa: CASSGQGAVEKLFF